This note documents a single TCR beta chain sequence. The germline gives CDR1 SGHTA, CDR2 FQGNSA. V was shortened by 6 bases and J by 6 bases, with 16 bases between the two germline ends. This CDR3 region has 14 residues. This entry belongs to a study of blood T cell repertoires in COVID-19. Study processing details: Estimation of nucleated cell counts relied on the amplification of reference gene primers. Here immunoSEQ multiplex PCR was the method, and the copy in TCRdb shows in-frame clones only, minus some. Clonal size and the V and J genes are those of that table, whereas D and trimming came from the DNA. The data contain 260,000 or so clones, about 91% of them singletons.

The sequenced sample was PBMCs or T cells enriched from blood (not recorded which). The chain uses TRBV7-2 and TRBJ2-3; possible D gene TRBD2, 6 bases. The sequence was obtained from a woman in her thirties or forties with acute COVID-19. The CDR3 DNA is TGTGCCAGCAGTCTAGGAGGGTACGGGGATACGCAGTATTTT. As protein: CASSLGGYGDTQYF.